This is a list of T cell receptor beta chains from one sample in a study of OX40 agonist ivuxolimab in advanced cancers. Generated by immunoSEQ multiplex PCR, the TCRdb table keeps only in-frame clones and is missing some. The sample consists of tens of thousands of clones, around 90% of them appearing once. Sequencing used CD4+ or CD8+ T cells sorted from blood, obtained in a trial of the OX40 agonist ivuxolimab. Source of these receptors: an adult with an advanced solid tumor such as melanoma, head and neck, liver or kidney cancer. Both conserved end residues are part of each CDR3. The order of the fields is CDR3 protein, CDR3 DNA, D gene, clone size, V gene, J gene. A D gene is named only where the DNA matches it firmly. Rows give clone size only sometimes, using once, few, many, or a class for an expanded clone.

CDR3: CASSFITGTYNEQFF
DNA: TGCGCCAGCAGCTTTATTACAGGTACTTACAATGAGCAGTTCTTC
D: -
size: -
V: TRBV5-1
J: TRBJ2-1

CDR3: CASSVEYTEAFF
DNA: TGTGCCAGCTCGGTGGAATACACTGAAGCTTTCTTT
D: -
size: -
V: TRBV25-1
J: TRBJ1-1

CDR3: CASSLDGAASFREQYF
DNA: TGTGCCAGCAGCTTAGATGGGGCGGCCTCCTTTCGCGAGCAGTACTTC
D: -
size: -
V: TRBV11-2
J: TRBJ2-7

CDR3: CASGRQGNTGELFF
DNA: TGTGCCAGCGGTAGACAGGGAAACACCGGGGAGCTGTTTTTT
D: TRBD1
size: -
V: TRBV7-9
J: TRBJ2-2

CDR3: CASSPASPDTQYF
DNA: TGTGCCAGCTCACCCGCTAGCCCAGATACGCAGTATTTT
D: -
size: -
V: TRBV18
J: TRBJ2-3

CDR3: CASSANRGEAFF
DNA: TGTGCCAGCAGCGCGAACAGGGGTGAAGCTTTCTTT
D: TRBD1
size: few
V: TRBV9
J: TRBJ1-1

CDR3: CASRRGGALSQYF
DNA: TGTGCCAGCAGAAGAGGTGGGGCCCTGTCCCAGTACTTC
D: -
size: -
V: TRBV7-8
J: TRBJ2-5

CDR3: CASSQDRAISGNTIYF
DNA: TGCGCCAGCAGCCAAGATCGAGCCATCTCTGGAAACACCATATATTTT
D: -
size: -
V: TRBV4-3
J: TRBJ1-3

CDR3: CASSRKTSGASEQFF
DNA: TGTGCCAGCAGCCGCAAGACTAGCGGGGCCTCGGAGCAGTTCTTC
D: TRBD2
size: -
V: TRBV14
J: TRBJ2-1

CDR3: CASSPNFRQETQYF
DNA: TGTGCCAGCTCACCAAACTTCAGACAAGAGACCCAGTACTTC
D: -
size: -
V: TRBV18
J: TRBJ2-5

CDR3: CASSLVQYTGELFF
DNA: TGTGCCAGCAGCTTGGTACAGTACACCGGGGAGCTGTTTTTT
D: -
size: -
V: TRBV5-6
J: TRBJ2-2

CDR3: CASSVGERQGQGYGYTF
DNA: TGTGCCAGCAGCGTAGGGGAAAGACAGGGACAGGGCTATGGCTACACCTTC
D: TRBD1
size: -
V: TRBV9
J: TRBJ1-2

CDR3: CASSERAGRVEKLFF
DNA: TGTGCCAGCAGTGAACGGGCAGGGCGGGTTGAAAAACTGTTTTTT
D: -
size: -
V: TRBV6-1
J: TRBJ1-4

CDR3: CASSPTTMNSGGFRTDTQYF
DNA: TGTGCCAGCTCACCGACGACAATGAATAGCGGGGGGTTTCGCACAGATACGCAGTATTTT
D: TRBD2
size: -
V: TRBV18
J: TRBJ2-3

CDR3: CASSSGQEKSNQPQHF
DNA: TGCGCCAGCAGCTCCGGACAGGAAAAGAGCAATCAGCCCCAGCATTTT
D: TRBD1
size: -
V: TRBV5-1
J: TRBJ1-5

CDR3: CASSSGTGNQPQHF
DNA: TGTGCCAGCAGTTCCGGGACAGGGAATCAGCCCCAGCATTTT
D: TRBD1
size: -
V: TRBV27
J: TRBJ1-5

CDR3: CASSLENTEAFF
DNA: TGTGCCAGCAGCCTAGAGAACACTGAAGCTTTCTTT
D: -
size: -
V: TRBV7-2
J: TRBJ1-1

CDR3: CASTRGGDMNTEAFF
DNA: TGTGCCAGCACCCGGGGGGGGGACATGAACACTGAAGCTTTCTTT
D: -
size: -
V: TRBV5-4
J: TRBJ1-1

CDR3: CASSLDSTYEQYF
DNA: TGTGCCAGCAGCTTGGACAGCACCTACGAGCAGTACTTC
D: -
size: -
V: TRBV5-8
J: TRBJ2-7